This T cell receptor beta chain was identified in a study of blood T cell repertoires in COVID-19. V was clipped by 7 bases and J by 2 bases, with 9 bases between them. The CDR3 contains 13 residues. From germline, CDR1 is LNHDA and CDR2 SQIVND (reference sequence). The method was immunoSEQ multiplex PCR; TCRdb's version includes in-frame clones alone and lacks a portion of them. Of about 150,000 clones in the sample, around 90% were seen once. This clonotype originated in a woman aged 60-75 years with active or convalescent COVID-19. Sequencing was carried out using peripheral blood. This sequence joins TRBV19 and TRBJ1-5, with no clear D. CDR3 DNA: TGTGCCAGTACCAACATGCGCAATCAGCCCCAGCATTTT. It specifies CASTNMRNQPQHF.